The 14 T cell receptor beta chains given below trace back to one sample, sequenced in a study of T cell responses to AZD1222 COVID-19 vaccine. TCRdb's table, derived via immunoSEQ multiplex PCR, lists solely in-frame clones and lacks some. The data contain fewer than 110,000 clones, around 89% of them singletons. The specimen was peripheral blood, collected on day 0 of AZD1222 vaccination. The receptors stem from an adult in good health.

The chain employs TRBV28 and TRBJ2-7; 7 positions agree with TRBD2. This CDR3 is built from 14 residues. Germline CDR1 MDHEN, CDR2 SYDVKM. The V gene end was trimmed by 6 bases and the J gene end by 6 bases; junction bases not matched to a gene: 11. The CDR3 DNA follows: TGTGCCAGCAGCTCCTTGGCGGGAGTAAGCGAGCAGTACTTC. Translating gives CASSSLAGVSEQYF.

V is TRBV24-1 and J is TRBJ2-1, with D perhaps TRBD1 (6 bases). The length of the CDR3 is 14 residues. Germline V gene data show CDR1 as KGHDR and CDR2 as SFDVKD. V lost 4 bases and J 6 bases, leaving 12 bases between the germline ends. CDR3: CATSDATGSNEQFF. CDR3 DNA sequence: TGTGCCACCAGTGACGCTACAGGGAGCAATGAGCAGTTCTTC.

V gene TRBV27 combines with J gene TRBJ2-3; the match to TRBD1 covers 10 bases. This CDR3 comprises 16 residues. J lost 6 bases, V lost 6 bases, and 12 bases had no gene match. Germline lookup yields CDR1 MNHEY and CDR2 SMNVEV (reference sequence). Here the CDR3 reads CASSLLGQGMGDTQYF. The CDR3 DNA follows: TGTGCCAGCAGCCTATTGGGACAGGGGATGGGGGATACGCAGTATTTT.

J is TRBJ1-6 and V is TRBV6-5, with 8 bases that match TRBD1. The CDR3 is made up of 16 amino acids. V shed 0 bases and J 7 bases; nucleotides not matched to a gene: 5. CDR1 is MNHEY and CDR2 is SVGAGI in the germline V gene. CDR3 sequence (DNA): TGTGCCAGCAGTTACTCGAACAGGGGGGCAAATTCACCCCTCCACTTT. This sequence encodes CASSYSNRGANSPLHF.

This chain links TRBV18 with TRBJ1-2; D possibly corresponds to TRBD1 (5 bases). CDR3 length: 14 amino acids. Trimming stripped 1 base from V and 8 bases from J, with 14 bases between. From germline, CDR1 is KGHSH and CDR2 LQKENI. The CDR3 here is CASSPRDGDAGYTF. The CDR3 DNA reads as TGTGCCAGCTCACCACGGGACGGGGATGCGGGCTACACCTTC.

CDR3 region: CASSQDLVGQEFEAFF. The CDR3, as DNA: TGCGCCAGCAGCCAAGATTTAGTGGGACAGGAATTTGAAGCTTTCTTT. The chain uses TRBV4-1 and TRBJ1-1; 8 nucleotides align to TRBD1. Losses at the gene ends were 0 bases for V and 7 bases for J; bases not matched to a gene: 10. CDR3 length equals 16 residues. In germline, CDR1 is MGHRA, CDR2 YSYEKL.

The chain combines TRBV30 with TRBJ1-5, with TRBD1 as a possible D gene (6 bases). Germline V CDR1 and CDR2: GTSNPN, SVGIG (reference sequence). This CDR3 is 12 amino acids long. The V and J ends lost 3 bases and 5 bases respectively, with 8 bases between them. The CDR3 region has the DNA TGTGCCTGGAGCGCAGGGGATCAGCCCCAGCATTTT. Translation: CAWSAGDQPQHF. Using reference TRBV30 and TRBJ1-5 for the parts outside the CDR3, the full variable domain is SQTIHQWPATLVQPVGSPLSLECTVEGTSNPNLYWYRQAAGRGLQLLFYSVGIGQISSEVPQNLSASRPQDRQFILSSKKLLLSDSGFYLCAWSAGDQPQHFGDGTRLSIL.

The chain joins TRBV7-3 to TRBJ2-3; D gene ambiguous. There are 14 residues in the CDR3. Germline V gene sequence: CDR1 SGHTA, CDR2 FQGTGA. The ends were cut back, 5 bases at V and 4 bases at J, with 13 bases in the middle. In DNA form, the CDR3 reads TGTGCCAGCAGCCCCTCAAGTTTCGCAGATACGCAGTATTTT. It codes for CASSPSSFADTQYF.

The DNA of the CDR3 is TGTGCCAGTAGTAGCGACTCCCGGACAGGCGAATACGAGCAGTACTTC. It specifies CASSSDSRTGEYEQYF. The chain links TRBV19 to TRBJ2-7; 7 positions agree with TRBD1. V lost 4 bases, J lost 4 bases, and 13 bases stayed unmatched. This CDR3 comprises 16 residues. Germline CDR1 and CDR2: LNHDA and SQIVND (reference sequence).

The chain combines TRBV7-9 with TRBJ2-1; no clear D gene. CDR3 length equals 13 residues. The V end was cut by 11 bases, the J end by 2 bases, with 13 bases between. The germline gives CDR1 SEHNR, CDR2 FQNEAQ (reference sequence). CDR3 protein: CAAGGFTYNEQFF. CDR3 nucleotide sequence: TGTGCCGCCGGTGGGTTCACCTACAATGAGCAGTTCTTC.

The chain uses TRBV2 and TRBJ2-1; perhaps TRBD1 as D (6 bases). The germline V gene encodes CDR1 SNHLY and CDR2 FYNNEI. The germline V and J ends were trimmed by 5 bases and 0 bases, with 20 bases remaining between them. CDR3 length equals 18 residues. CDR3 nucleotide sequence: TGTGCCAGCAGTCCACAGGGAGTGTATGTTCCCTCCTACAATGAGCAGTTCTTC. Its translation: CASSPQGVYVPSYNEQFF.

The chain uses TRBV11-2 and TRBJ1-1; no definite D call. Per germline, CDR1 SGHAT and CDR2 FQNNGV. The CDR3 covers 13 residues. V lost 3 bases, J lost 2 bases, and 7 bases lay in between. CDR3 DNA sequence: TGTGCCAGCAGCTTGGATTTCAACACTGAAGCTTTCTTT. This codes for CASSLDFNTEAFF.

The J gene is TRBJ2-7, the V gene TRBV2, with D perhaps TRBD1 or TRBD2 (5 bases each). V lost 3 bases, J lost 2 bases, and 11 bases lay in between. The CDR3 consists of 14 residues. CDR1 is SNHLY and CDR2 is FYNNEI in the germline V gene. The CDR3 protein is CASSEKLGPYEQYF. For the CDR3, the DNA is TGTGCCAGCAGTGAGAAGTTGGGACCCTACGAGCAGTACTTC.

This chain connects TRBV19 to TRBJ2-1; unclear D gene. Germline CDR1 is LNHDA and CDR2 is SQIVND (reference sequence). The CDR3 length is 17 residues. V was shortened by 6 bases and J by 0 bases, with 18 bases between the two germline ends. In DNA form, the CDR3 reads TGTGCCAGTAGGGGTTACGCGCCCAACAGCTCCTACAATGAGCAGTTCTTC. Amino acids: CASRGYAPNSSYNEQFF.